This T cell receptor (beta chain) was recorded in a study of molecular identifiers for immune sequencing clone quantification. Study information: Four of five splits of RNA from 20,000 or 100,000 naive CD8 cells were sequenced in replicates.

The germline CDR1 and CDR2 sequences are SGHVS and FNYEAQ. The length of the CDR3 is 14 residues. Trimming left V 1 base short and J 5 bases short, with 11 bases between. TCRdb independently ran MiXCR on the PCR reads; one entry per CDR3 protein. In the table there are 350,000 or so distinct CDR3 sequences, 20% to 25% of which are singletons. This clonotype was recorded many times. The sequenced sample was naive CD8+ T cells from blood, with Jurkat cell RNA spiked in. Subset here: FACS-sorted CD8+CD4-CCR7+CD45RA+ naive T cells. The sequence was collected from a human donor in good health. Some libraries in this study had Jurkat cell RNA spiked in. The chain employs TRBV7-6 and TRBJ2-5, with D hard to call. CDR3 residues: CASSLVLEIETQYF. The CDR3 coding sequence is TGTGCCAGCAGCTTAGTCCTAGAGATTGAGACCCAGTACTTC.